The rows below give T cell receptor beta chains drawn from one sample of a study of T cell repertoires in cytomegalovirus infection. What these receptors recognize is not known. TCRdb re-derived calls from the reads in MiXCR, one entry per CDR3 protein. The repertoire holds a few hundred thousand distinct CDR3 sequences, with around a quarter as singletons. The sample in question was cultured PBMCs, obtained from culture after CMV antigen stimulation. The receptors were sampled from a human donor in good health (CMV status not recorded). Some clones in this sample may be carry-over from other donors' samples. CDR3s include the opening cysteine and the closing phenylalanine or tryptophan. The D gene is left open where the match is weak. Only some rows state a clone size, as once, few, many or a class for expanded clones.

j_call d_call v_call clone_size cdr3_aa cdr3_nt
TRBJ2-1 - TRBV12-3/TRBV12-4 - CASSSGGALNEQFF TGTGCCAGCAGTTCCGGGGGCGCATTAAATGAGCAGTTCTTC
TRBJ1-1 - TRBV25-1 - CASSEYMRGGLGTEAFF TGTGCCAGCAGTGAATATATGAGGGGGGGCTTAGGCACTGAAGCTTTCTTT
TRBJ2-1 TRBD2 TRBV12-3/TRBV12-4 few CASSSGDSETSGRASYNEQFF TGTGCCAGCAGTTCGGGTGACAGCGAGACTAGCGGGAGGGCCTCCTACAATGAGCAGTTCTTC
TRBJ2-7 TRBD1 TRBV7-9 - CASSLALSGGREQYF TGTGCCAGCAGCTTAGCCCTTTCAGGGGGAAGGGAGCAGTACTTC
TRBJ1-2 - TRBV19 few CASKARGLDGYTF TGTGCCAGTAAGGCACGGGGACTGGATGGCTACACCTTC
TRBJ1-1 - TRBV30 few CAWSIWGVNTEAFF TGTGCCTGGAGTATATGGGGGGTGAACACTGAAGCTTTCTTT
TRBJ1-1 TRBD1 TRBV28 once CASSFYRGIDTEAFF TGTGCCAGCAGTTTCTACAGGGGGATTGACACTGAAGCTTTCTTT
TRBJ2-1 - TRBV5-1 few CASSLAGSDNEQFF TGCGCCAGCAGCTTGGCGGGCTCAGACAATGAGCAGTTCTTC
TRBJ2-7 TRBD2 TRBV4-1 few CASSSLADEQYF TGCGCCAGCAGTAGTCTAGCGGACGAGCAGTACTTC
TRBJ2-1 - TRBV2 few CASSGPEYNEQFF TGTGCCAGCAGTGGCCCAGAGTACAATGAGCAGTTCTTC
TRBJ2-1 - TRBV20-1 - CSARWANRGNEQFF TGCAGTGCTAGGTGGGCAAATCGGGGCAATGAGCAGTTCTTC
TRBJ2-1 - TRBV7-8 - CASSLIGKTAYNEQFF TGTGCCAGCAGCTTAATAGGGAAAACGGCGTACAATGAGCAGTTCTTC
TRBJ2-1 TRBD2 TRBV19 - CASSRGGTSGRGSSYNEQFF TGTGCCAGTAGTAGAGGGGGGACTAGCGGGAGGGGGAGCTCCTACAATGAGCAGTTCTTC
TRBJ2-7 TRBD2 TRBV19 - CASSIDGTSGTYEQYF TGTGCCAGTAGTATCGACGGGACTAGCGGGACCTACGAGCAGTACTTC
TRBJ2-7 - TRBV7-2 many CASSLDLYEQYF TGTGCCAGCAGCCTTGATCTGTACGAGCAGTACTTC
TRBJ2-1 - TRBV12-3/TRBV12-4 many CASSPARVGQFF TGTGCCAGCAGCCCCGCCCGGGTAGGGCAGTTCTTC
TRBJ2-3 TRBD2 TRBV2 - CASSEGGGPGDTQYF TGTGCCAGCAGTGAAGGGGGAGGGCCGGGAGATACGCAGTATTTT
TRBJ2-7 TRBD2 TRBV27 - CASSQTGAGGRYNEQYF TGTGCCAGCAGTCAGACGGGAGCGGGAGGCCGTTACAATGAGCAGTACTTC
TRBJ1-6 - TRBV27 few CASAILGRDSPLHF TGTGCCAGCGCAATTCTTGGCCGGGATTCACCCCTCCACTTT
TRBJ2-3 TRBD2 TRBV9 - CASSAGTSGTTSTDTQYF TGTGCCAGCAGTGCCGGGACTAGCGGGACAACTAGCACAGATACGCAGTATTTT
TRBJ2-7 TRBD2 TRBV10-3 few CAISGVGTSGNNEQYF TGTGCCATCAGTGGCGTTGGGACTAGCGGGAACAACGAGCAGTACTTC
TRBJ2-3 TRBD1 TRBV19 - CASSPHRGTDTQYF TGTGCCAGTAGTCCCCACAGGGGGACAGATACGCAGTATTTT